These 6 T cell receptor beta chains were sequenced from one sample in a study of T cell repertoires in cytomegalovirus infection. Their antigen targets remain unknown. TCRdb processed the reads anew with MiXCR; each CDR3 protein has one entry. Of under 350,000 distinct CDR3 sequences listed, roughly a fifth are singletons. The specimen comprised cultured PBMCs, sampled from culture after CMV antigen stimulation. These TCRs come from a human donor in good health (CMV status not recorded). Some clones in this sample may be carry-over from other donors' samples.

J is TRBJ2-5 and V is TRBV11-3; a weak D match, TRBD1 (6 bases). Germline V CDR1 and CDR2: SGHNT, YENEEA. The CDR3 extends over 14 amino acids. V lost 5 bases to trimming and J lost 1 base, with 11 bases between them. The CDR3 DNA reads TGTGCCAGCAGCCTCGGACAGACCCAAGAGACCCAGTACTTC. Its translation is CASSLGQTQETQYF.

This clonotype was counted between two and nine times. The chain combines TRBV6-1 with TRBJ1-4; no reliable D call. V shed 3 bases and J shed 10 bases, with 9 bases lying between them. Germline V gene sequence: CDR1 MNHNS, CDR2 SASEGT. This CDR3 has 12 residues. CDR3 sequence (DNA): TGTGCCAGCAGTGAGTTCCCGGCAAAACTGTTTTTT. This encodes CASSEFPAKLFF.

This sequence joins TRBV6-5 and TRBJ2-1; maybe TRBD2 (6 bases). Germline V gene lookup returns CDR1 MNHEY and CDR2 SVGAGI. This CDR3 spans 17 amino acids. The V gene lost 5 bases and the J gene lost 5 bases, with 22 bases spanning the gap. CDR3 amino acids: CASSPFLREPQNNEQFF. The CDR3 nucleotides are TGTGCCAGCAGTCCCTTTCTCCGGGAGCCCCAGAACAATGAGCAGTTCTTC.

The V gene is TRBV2, the J gene TRBJ2-7, with TRBD2 matching over 7 bases. The germline gives CDR1 SNHLY, CDR2 FYNNEI. After removal of 0 bases from V and 0 bases from J, the junction contained 8 bases not matched to a gene. The CDR3 covers 17 residues. The CDR3 sequence is CASSEALNPSGSYEQYF. The CDR3 DNA is TGTGCCAGCAGTGAAGCGCTTAACCCTAGCGGCTCCTACGAGCAGTACTTC.

The genes are TRBV19 and TRBJ1-5; no reliable D call. The germline V and J ends were trimmed by 2 bases and 4 bases, with 9 bases remaining between them. The length of the CDR3 is 14 residues. The V gene's germline CDR1 is LNHDA and CDR2 SQIVND (reference sequence). In DNA, the CDR3 is TGTGCCAGTAGTATATCTACCTTAAATCAGCCCCAGCATTTT. Protein product: CASSISTLNQPQHF. Filled out from reference TRBV19 and TRBJ1-5, the complete variable domain reads DGGITQSPKYLFRKEGQNVTLSCEQNLNHDAMYWYRQDPGQGLRLIYYSQIVNDFQKGDIAEGYSVSREKKESFPLTVTSAQKNPTAFYLCASSISTLNQPQHFGDGTRLSIL.

This clonotype was counted between two and nine times. This rearrangement joins TRBV15 to TRBJ1-6; D gene unclear. The CDR3 runs to 13 residues. The V gene lost 2 bases and the J gene lost 6 bases, with 5 bases spanning the gap. Germline V gene data show CDR1 as LNHNV and CDR2 as YYDKDF (reference sequence). As DNA, the CDR3 is TGTGCCACCAGCAGACAGGTTAATTCACCCCTCCACTTT. It codes for CATSRQVNSPLHF.